These 15 T cell receptor beta chains were all obtained from the same sample, sequenced in a study of OX40 agonist ivuxolimab in advanced cancers. Using immunoSEQ multiplex PCR, the repertoire was profiled, and TCRdb retains in-frame clones only, with some absent. Of about 53,000 clones detected, almost 85% appear once; the ten largest clones hold around 4.3%. Specimen: CD4+ or CD8+ T cells sorted from blood, collected in a trial of the OX40 agonist ivuxolimab. The receptors shown here come from an adult with an advanced solid tumor such as melanoma, head and neck, liver or kidney cancer.

The chain has TRBV27 and TRBJ2-5; the D is unclear. This CDR3 region has 13 residues. Germline-derived CDR1 and CDR2 are MNHEY and SMNVEV (reference sequence). Trimming shortened V by 3 bases and J by 0 bases, and 5 bases separated the two germline ends. In nucleotides, the CDR3 is TGTGCCAGCAGTTTTAGCTACCAAGAGACCCAGTACTTC. Its protein product is CASSFSYQETQYF.

J is TRBJ2-7 and V is TRBV19; 9 bases align to TRBD1. CDR3 length equals 18 residues. Germline CDR1 reads LNHDA; CDR2 reads SQIVND (reference sequence). V lost 5 bases to trimming and J lost 0 bases; unmatched junction nucleotides: 14. CDR3 coding DNA: TGTGCCAGTAGTGTAACCGGGACAGGGAGTCAGAGCTCCTACGAGCAGTACTTC. It specifies CASSVTGTGSQSSYEQYF.

J is TRBJ2-3 and V is TRBV11-3; TRBD2 matches at 9 bases. The CDR3 extends over 15 amino acids. CDR1 is SGHNT and CDR2 is YENEEA in the germline V gene. V was clipped by 10 bases and J by 2 bases; unmatched bases: 10. The CDR3 sequence is CAKSPLAGFTDTQYF. CDR3 DNA sequence: TGTGCCAAAAGCCCGCTAGCGGGGTTCACAGATACGCAGTATTTT.

The chain joins TRBV5-1 to TRBJ2-7; no definite D call. CDR1 is SGHRS and CDR2 is YFSETQ in the germline V gene. The length of the CDR3 is 15 residues. Trimming took 2 bases from V and 7 from J, leaving 19 bases between them. CDR3 loop: CASSLTSVPYGEQYF. In DNA, the CDR3 is TGCGCCAGCAGCTTAACGTCGGTTCCCTATGGGGAGCAGTACTTC.

The chain joins TRBV2 to TRBJ2-7; D not resolved. The CDR3 covers 12 residues. CDR1 is SNHLY and CDR2 is FYNNEI in the germline V gene. Trimming stripped 7 bases from V and 0 bases from J, with 7 bases between. The CDR3 sequence: CASTASSYEQYF. CDR3 coding DNA: TGTGCCAGCACGGCTAGCTCCTACGAGCAGTACTTC.

This chain connects TRBV29-1 to TRBJ1-1; 8 bases match TRBD1. This CDR3 comprises 14 residues. Germline CDR1 reads SQVTM; CDR2 reads ANQGSEA. The V and J ends lost 0 bases and 1 base, in that order; junction bases with no gene match: 1. The CDR3 sequence is CSVEETGANTEAFF. The CDR3 DNA reads TGCAGCGTTGAAGAGACAGGGGCGAACACTGAAGCTTTCTTT.

This clone has only one observation. This chain links TRBV7-9 with TRBJ2-4; 15 nucleotides align to TRBD2. The V gene's germline CDR1 is SEHNR and CDR2 FQNEAQ (reference sequence). V was pared by 1 base and J by 6 bases, with 7 bases of the junction left unmatched. This CDR3 has 18 amino acids. The chain's CDR3 is CASSLELRTSGRGNIQYF. In DNA, the CDR3 is TGTGCCAGCAGCTTAGAGTTAAGGACTAGCGGGAGGGGAAACATTCAGTACTTC.

The chain combines TRBV7-6 with TRBJ2-5, with D hard to call. V dropped 3 bases and J dropped 5 bases, with 10 bases sitting between them. Germline V gives CDR1 SGHVS, CDR2 FNYEAQ. The CDR3 extends over 13 amino acids. CDR3 bases: TGTGCCAGCAGCTTTGTTAGTTTGGAGACCCAGTACTTC. Protein sequence: CASSFVSLETQYF.

The CDR3 coding sequence is TGCGCCAGCAGCTTGGCTGAACGGTTCTATGGCTACACCTTC. Its translation: CASSLAERFYGYTF. V and J are TRBV5-1 and TRBJ1-2; D call uncertain. Per the germline V gene, CDR1 is SGHRS and CDR2 is YFSETQ. The CDR3 is made up of 14 amino acids. V gave up 0 bases and J gave up 4 bases, with 10 bases separating them.

This clone was seen just once. This chain links TRBV11-3 with TRBJ2-6, with D perhaps matching TRBD2 (5 bases). CDR3 size: 15 residues. V was clipped by 0 bases and J by 2 bases, with 5 bases between them. The V gene's germline CDR1 is SGHNT and CDR2 YENEEA. DNA for the CDR3: TGTGCCAGCAGCTTAGACGGGGCTGGGGCCAACGTCCTGACTTTC. It translates to CASSLDGAGANVLTF.

The chain carries TRBV15 and TRBJ2-7, with D perhaps matching TRBD1 or TRBD2 (5 bases each). V lost 8 bases, J lost 0 bases, and 14 bases lay in between. CDR1 is LNHNV and CDR2 is YYDKDF in the germline V gene (reference sequence). The CDR3 contains 14 residues. The CDR3 here is CATRPGANSYEQYF. CDR3 DNA: TGTGCCACCCGGCCCGGGGCGAACTCCTACGAGCAGTACTTC. Filled out from reference TRBV15 and TRBJ2-7, the complete variable domain reads DAMVIQNPRYQVTQFGKPVTLSCSQTLNHNVMYWYQQKSSQAPKLLFHYYDKDFNNEADTPDNFQSRRPNTSFCFLDIRSPGLGDTAMYLCATRPGANSYEQYFGPGTRLTVT.

This chain uses TRBV5-5 with TRBJ2-1; D gene unclear. This CDR3 is 15 amino acids long. Trimming shortened V by 0 bases and J by 0 bases, and 7 bases separated the two germline ends. In germline, CDR1 is SGHKS, CDR2 YYEKEE (reference sequence). CDR3 DNA: TGTGCCAGCAGCTTGGATCCCTACTCCTACAATGAGCAGTTCTTC. Residues: CASSLDPYSYNEQFF.

The rearrangement links TRBV29-1 to TRBJ1-2; no firm D call. CDR1 and CDR2 from the germline V gene are SQVTM and ANQGSEA. This CDR3 comprises 13 residues. Trimming removed 2 bases at V and 3 bases at J, with 10 bases between. The CDR3, as DNA: TGCAGCGTTGAATGGGCAGAAGACTATGGCTACACCTTC. This translates into CSVEWAEDYGYTF.

The CDR3 sequence: CASSLAHQDYEQYF. In DNA, the CDR3 is TGTGCCAGCAGCTTAGCGCACCAGGACTACGAGCAGTACTTC. The chain uses TRBV7-6 and TRBJ2-7; no reliable D call. CDR3 length equals 14 residues. Germline V gene data show CDR1 as SGHVS and CDR2 as FNYEAQ. V was trimmed by 0 bases and J by 3 bases, leaving 9 bases between them.

This rearrangement joins TRBV7-2 to TRBJ2-2; unclear D gene. The CDR3 contains 16 residues. Per the germline V gene, CDR1 is SGHTA and CDR2 is FQGNSA. V was clipped by 1 base and J by 1 base, with 10 bases between them. The CDR3: CASSLVAVKNTGELFF. The CDR3 coding sequence is TGTGCCAGCAGCTTAGTGGCCGTTAAGAACACCGGGGAGCTGTTTTTT.